Below, one TCR beta chain is given with its context. Its antigen is unknown. The data belong to a study of cytomegalovirus exposure and HLA in healthy donors. The CDR3 consists of 12 residues. With V trimmed by 4 bases and J by 3 bases, 0 bases remained unmatched. CDR1 is SQVTM and CDR2 is ANQGSEA in the germline V gene. The primer mix had 60 Vbeta and 13 Jbeta primers. The repertoire was sequenced with immunoSEQ multiplex PCR; TCRdb's copy has only in-frame clones and lacks some. The data hold just over 150,000 clones, with less than 90% observed a single time. The study's findings and limits: V- and J-gene trimming of TCR beta was linked (in a later analysis) to a missense DCLRE1C variant. There was a cluster of highly shared sequence variants that was likely a sequencing artifact. Altogether, 150 or so TCR beta chains were recorded as cytomegalovirus-associated. The HLA-A and HLA-B alleles of most subjects were reportedly predicted accurately from TCR beta sequences.

The sequenced sample was PBMCs. The sequence was obtained from a male donor in good health and CMV-seropositive. J is TRBJ2-7 and V is TRBV29-1; TRBD1 aligns across 10 bases. The CDR3 loop reads CSVGDRGYEQYF. As DNA, the CDR3 is TGCAGCGTTGGGGACAGGGGCTACGAGCAGTACTTC.